This is a list of T cell receptor beta chains from one sample in a study of T cell repertoires in cytomegalovirus infection. One entry per CDR3 protein results from TCRdb running MiXCR on the reads. The table includes tens of thousands of distinct CDR3 sequences, roughly a quarter detected once. No antigen is known for these receptors. The sequencing used CD8+ T cells from cultured PBMCs, collected from culture after CMV antigen stimulation. These TCRs come from a human donor in good health (CMV status not recorded). Some clones in this sample may be carry-over from other donors' samples. CDR3s leave out the opening cysteine and the closing phenylalanine or tryptophan. Each record gives: clone size, V gene, J gene, CDR3 protein. Some rows have no size entry. The others give once, few or many, or a class for an expanded clone.

>.|TRBV6-5|TRBJ1-5
ASSYGQSNQPQH
>.|TRBV4-3|TRBJ2-7
ASSHGTDYEQY
>many|TRBV6-2/TRBV6-3|TRBJ2-7
ASSYPREVKYEQY
>many|TRBV4-2|TRBJ1-1
ASSPGTGLMNTEAF
>.|TRBV5-6|TRBJ2-1
ASSLVGGLAGQETYNEQF
>.|TRBV5-4|TRBJ2-7
ASSSTSGSYEQY
>many|TRBV28|TRBJ2-7
ASASDRDTYEQY
>many|TRBV11-3|TRBJ1-4
ASSLATYGEKLF
>.|TRBV6-2/TRBV6-3|TRBJ1-2
ASSYSRTTYGYT
>few|TRBV20-1|TRBJ2-1
SARKYSGDYNEQF
>many|TRBV7-9|TRBJ2-1
ASSLGGGQNNEQF
>few|TRBV7-9|TRBJ2-1
ASSLVVGLVGEQF
>few|TRBV5-1|TRBJ1-1
ASRQGPNTEAF
>many|TRBV7-6|TRBJ1-2
ASSPRWAGTGGLNYGYT
>.|TRBV6-5|TRBJ1-1
ASSYEGRDTEAF
>few|TRBV6-6|TRBJ1-4
ASSNRDRGEKLF
>many|TRBV7-6|TRBJ2-7
ASSLEVGSYEQY
>few|TRBV20-1|TRBJ2-1
SARLWTSLGLRNEQF
>few|TRBV27|TRBJ2-3
ASSLYRGGGASDTQY
>.|TRBV4-3|TRBJ2-7
ASSQGHGNYEQY
>few|TRBV11-2|TRBJ2-3
ASSATSGGTDTQY
>.|TRBV3-1|TRBJ1-2
ASSQDVIYGYT
>.|TRBV11-2|TRBJ2-7
ASSAGQGGMNTYEQY
>many|TRBV10-3|TRBJ1-1
AISKTDTLMTEAF